The 13 T cell receptor beta chains reported below all come from one sample, sequenced in a study of T-cell reconstitution after alpha-beta-depleted transplantation in children. Construction of the TCRbeta library involved unique molecular identifiers. Via MiXCR, TCRdb re-called the PCR reads, giving one row per CDR3 protein. The sample contains about 870,000 distinct CDR3 sequences, around 15% of which appear only once. Sequencing used PBMCs, mostly from graft donor cells, obtained 360 days after TCRalphabeta/CD19-depleted stem cell transplant. The receptor set was obtained from a male patient aged 10-17 years who had a stem cell transplant for acute lymphoblastic leukemia, so the T cells may come from the graft donor.

A word on this clonotype: At one of its ends the junction is not consistent with the germline gene, which may arise from a read error. The genes are TRBV28 and TRBJ2-7; 9 nucleotides align to TRBD1. The germline gives CDR1 MDHEN, CDR2 SYDVKM. The CDR3 loop spans 13 amino acids. This CDR3 reads CASSLLGTGKADF. The CDR3 nucleotides are TGTGCCAGCAGTTTATTGGGGACAGGGAAGGCTGATTTC.

The J gene is TRBJ1-2, the V gene TRBV7-9; 9 bases line up with TRBD1. The germline V gene encodes CDR1 SEHNR and CDR2 FQNEAQ (reference sequence). The ends lost 2 bases at V and 1 base at J; junction bases unmatched: 5. The CDR3 extends over 16 amino acids. This chain's CDR3 is CASSLTWDRDNYGYTF. In nucleotides, the CDR3 is TGTGCCAGCAGCTTAACCTGGGACAGGGATAACTATGGCTACACCTTC.

This clonotype showed up just a few times. This rearrangement joins TRBV12-3 or TRBV12-4 to TRBJ1-2, with TRBD1 as a possible D gene (5 bases). This CDR3 is built from 14 residues. Trimming stripped 2 bases from V and 8 bases from J, with 15 bases between. The CDR3 nucleotides read TGTGCCAGCAGTTTAATTTTATTTGGGGGAGGCTACACCTTC. This sequence encodes CASSLILFGGGYTF.

This clonotype has ten or more counts. CDR3 nucleotides: TGTGCCACCAGCAGAGATCAATTACGGGGGTTGGAGACCCAGTACTTC. Amino acid sequence: CATSRDQLRGLETQYF. The chain couples TRBV15 to TRBJ2-5, with D maybe TRBD2 (6 bases). The CDR3 contains 16 residues. The V end lost 0 bases, the J end lost 5 bases, and 16 bases lay between the germline ends. CDR1 LNHNV and CDR2 YYDKDF come from the germline V gene (reference sequence).

In this sample, this clonotype turned up many times. This chain uses TRBV5-1 with TRBJ2-7, with D unclear. This CDR3 is built from 13 residues. The germline V and J ends were trimmed by 0 bases and 1 base, with 5 bases remaining between them. The germline V gene has CDR1 SGHRS and CDR2 YFSETQ. The CDR3 DNA reads as TGCGCCAGCAGCTTGGACAGATCCTACGAGCAGTACTTC. Residues: CASSLDRSYEQYF.

The table lists this clonotype with a few counts. V gene TRBV27 combines with J gene TRBJ2-1; D unresolved. The CDR3 runs 15 residues. Trimming pared 4 bases from V and 0 bases from J, leaving 10 bases between. CDR1 and CDR2 from the germline V gene are MNHEY and SMNVEV (reference sequence). In DNA form, the CDR3 reads TGTGCCAGCAGTTCTATACTGAGCTCCTACAATGAGCAGTTCTTC. Translated: CASSSILSSYNEQFF.

This clonotype occurred a few times. This chain connects TRBV20-1 to TRBJ1-1, with D perhaps TRBD1 (6 bases). The CDR3 is made up of 14 amino acids. Trimming shortened V by 7 bases and J by 6 bases, and 21 bases separated the two germline ends. CDR1 is DFQATT and CDR2 is SNEGSKA in the germline V gene (reference sequence). The DNA for the CDR3 is TGCAGTGGAGGGGGGTTTGGATTAGGGCCTGAAGCTTTCTTT. This translates into CSGGGFGLGPEAFF.

In this sample, this clonotype turned up a few times. The chain has TRBV20-1 and TRBJ2-1; 11 bases are a match to TRBD2. CDR3 size: 15 residues. Germline CDR1 reads DFQATT; CDR2 reads SNEGSKA (reference sequence). J gave up 4 bases and V 5 bases, and 7 bases lay outside the gene matches. CDR3 region: CSAYSGTSGYNEQFF. Written as DNA, the CDR3 is TGCAGTGCTTACTCCGGGACTAGCGGATACAATGAGCAGTTCTTC.

As to this clonotype: This clone may be a read error of a much larger clone one base away. The rearrangement joins TRBV29-1 to TRBJ2-7, with D tentatively TRBD2 (5 bases). This CDR3 contains 12 residues. Germline loops: CDR1 SQVTM, CDR2 ANQGSEA. V shed 4 bases and J shed 0 bases, with 7 bases lying between them. The CDR3 DNA reads TGCAGCGTTGGGGAGATCTCCTACGAGCAGTACTTC. It specifies CSVGEISYEQYF.

This clonotype was counted a few times. The chain links TRBV29-1 to TRBJ2-7; D uncertain. Germline CDR1 is SQVTM and CDR2 is ANQGSEA. This CDR3 is 13 amino acids long. V shed 4 bases and J shed 5 bases, with 15 bases lying between them. The CDR3 region is CSVVSPPDHEQYF. The CDR3 DNA is TGCAGCGTTGTGTCACCTCCGGACCACGAGCAGTACTTC.

V and J are TRBV11-3 and TRBJ2-7; TRBD1 might be the D (8 bases). CDR3 size: 20 residues. Germline V gives CDR1 SGHNT, CDR2 YENEEA. V was clipped by 5 bases and J by 0 bases, with 29 bases between them. CDR3: CASSPTPGRGDRTYSYEQYF. For the CDR3, the DNA is TGTGCCAGCAGCCCCACCCCAGGGAGGGGGGACAGGACCTACTCCTACGAGCAGTACTTC.

This clonotype was seen only a few times. The CDR3 DNA is TGTGCCAGCAGCTTCGGACTAGCGGAGTGGGGTATCCAAGAGACCCAGTACTTC. Translating it yields CASSFGLAEWGIQETQYF. The J gene is TRBJ2-5, the V gene TRBV13; 10 nucleotides match TRBD2. The V gene's germline CDR1 is PRHDT and CDR2 FYEKMQ (reference sequence). The V gene end was trimmed by 3 bases and the J gene end by 1 base; junction bases not matched to a gene: 11. This CDR3 is built from 18 residues.

The table lists this clonotype with a few counts. In nucleotides, the CDR3 is TGCAGTGCTAGAAAGGCAGGGGCGGTGCCTTATGGCTACACCTTC. Amino acid sequence: CSARKAGAVPYGYTF. The chain couples TRBV20-1 to TRBJ1-2, with D perhaps TRBD1 (6 bases). Germline-derived CDR1 and CDR2 are DFQATT and SNEGSKA (reference sequence). CDR3 length equals 15 residues. Deletions cut 2 bases from V and 5 bases from J, with 18 bases between.